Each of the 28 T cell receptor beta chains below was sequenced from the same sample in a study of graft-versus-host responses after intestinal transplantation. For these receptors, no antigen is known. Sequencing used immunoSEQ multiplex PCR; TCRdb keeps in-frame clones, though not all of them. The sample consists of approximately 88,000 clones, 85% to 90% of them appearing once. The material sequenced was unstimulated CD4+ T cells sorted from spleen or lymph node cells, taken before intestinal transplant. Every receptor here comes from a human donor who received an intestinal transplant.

The CDR3 protein is CASSLGTETEAFF. In DNA, the CDR3 is TGTGCCAGCAGCTTAGGTACGGAGACTGAAGCTTTCTTT. The chain joins TRBV7-2 to TRBJ1-1; no reliable D call. The CDR3 totals 13 residues. Germline CDR1 reads SGHTA; CDR2 reads FQGNSA. Trimming left V 1 base short and J 5 bases short, with 8 bases between.

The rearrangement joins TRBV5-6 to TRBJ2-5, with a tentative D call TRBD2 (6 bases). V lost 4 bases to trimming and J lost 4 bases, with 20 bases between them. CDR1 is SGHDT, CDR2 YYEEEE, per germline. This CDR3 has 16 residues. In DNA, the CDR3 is TGTGCCAGCAGCGGTCATCCGGCGGGACGACCAGAGACCCAGTACTTC. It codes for CASSGHPAGRPETQYF.

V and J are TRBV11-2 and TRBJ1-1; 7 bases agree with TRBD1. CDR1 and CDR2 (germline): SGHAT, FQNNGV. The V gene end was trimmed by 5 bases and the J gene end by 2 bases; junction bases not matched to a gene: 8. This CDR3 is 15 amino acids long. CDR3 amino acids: CASSQPGTVNTEAFF. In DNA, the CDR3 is TGTGCCAGCAGCCAACCGGGGACAGTAAACACTGAAGCTTTCTTT.

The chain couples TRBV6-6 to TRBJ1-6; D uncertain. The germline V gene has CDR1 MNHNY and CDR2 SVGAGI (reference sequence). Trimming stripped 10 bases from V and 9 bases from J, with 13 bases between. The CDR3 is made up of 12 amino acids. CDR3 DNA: TGTGCCACCGCGGGTCTCGGTTCACCCCTCCACTTT. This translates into CATAGLGSPLHF.

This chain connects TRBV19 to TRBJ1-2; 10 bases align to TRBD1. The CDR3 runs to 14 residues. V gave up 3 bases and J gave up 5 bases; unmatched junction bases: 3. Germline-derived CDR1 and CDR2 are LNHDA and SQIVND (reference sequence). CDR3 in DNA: TGTGCCAGTAGTATGGGACAGGGGTTTTATGGCTACACCTTC. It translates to CASSMGQGFYGYTF.

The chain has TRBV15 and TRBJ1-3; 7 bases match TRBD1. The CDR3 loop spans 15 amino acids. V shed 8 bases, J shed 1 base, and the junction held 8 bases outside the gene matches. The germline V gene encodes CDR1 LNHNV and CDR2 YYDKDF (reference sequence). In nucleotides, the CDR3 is TGTGCCACCCAACTATCGACAGGGTCTGGAAACACCATATATTTT. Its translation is CATQLSTGSGNTIYF.

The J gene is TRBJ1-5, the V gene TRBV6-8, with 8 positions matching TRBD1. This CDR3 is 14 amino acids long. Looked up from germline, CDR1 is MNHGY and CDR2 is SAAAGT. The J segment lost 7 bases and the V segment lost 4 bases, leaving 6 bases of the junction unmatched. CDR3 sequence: CASSCQGAWQPQHF. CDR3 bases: TGTGCCAGCAGTTGCCAGGGGGCTTGGCAGCCCCAGCATTTT.

The CDR3 protein is CASRGQGAQGYTF. The CDR3 nucleotides are TGTGCCAGCAGAGGACAGGGGGCCCAAGGCTACACCTTC. The chain joins TRBV6-1 to TRBJ1-2; 11 bases align to TRBD1. The CDR3 runs to 13 residues. The V segment lost 6 bases and the J segment 8 bases; nucleotides outside the gene matches: 5. Per the germline V gene, CDR1 is MNHNS and CDR2 is SASEGT.

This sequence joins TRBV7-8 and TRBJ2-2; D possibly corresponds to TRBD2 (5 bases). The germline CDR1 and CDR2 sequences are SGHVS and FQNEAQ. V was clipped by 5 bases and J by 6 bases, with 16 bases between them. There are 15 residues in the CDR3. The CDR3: CASSRDVASPGELFF. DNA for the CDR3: TGTGCCAGCAGCCGTGACGTGGCTAGCCCCGGGGAGCTGTTTTTT.

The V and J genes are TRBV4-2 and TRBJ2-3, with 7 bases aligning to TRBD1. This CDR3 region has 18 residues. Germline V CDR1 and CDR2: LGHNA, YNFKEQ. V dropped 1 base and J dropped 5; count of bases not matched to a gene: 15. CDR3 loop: CASSQGLRDRQSGDTQYF. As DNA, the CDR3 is TGTGCCAGCAGCCAAGGGCTCCGGGACAGACAAAGTGGAGATACGCAGTATTTT.

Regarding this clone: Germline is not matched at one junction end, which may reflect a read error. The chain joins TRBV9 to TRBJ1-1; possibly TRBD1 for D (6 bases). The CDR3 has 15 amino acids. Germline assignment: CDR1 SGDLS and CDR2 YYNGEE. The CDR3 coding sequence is TGTGCCAACAGCCCGGGGGGGGCGGGGTCCACTGAAGCTTTCTTT. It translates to CANSPGGAGSTEAFF.

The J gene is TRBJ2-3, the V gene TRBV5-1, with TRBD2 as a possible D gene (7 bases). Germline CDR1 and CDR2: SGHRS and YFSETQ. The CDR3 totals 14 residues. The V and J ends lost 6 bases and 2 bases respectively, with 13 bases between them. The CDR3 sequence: CASMRGPPTDTQYF. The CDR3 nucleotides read TGCGCCAGCATGCGGGGGCCTCCCACAGATACGCAGTATTTT.

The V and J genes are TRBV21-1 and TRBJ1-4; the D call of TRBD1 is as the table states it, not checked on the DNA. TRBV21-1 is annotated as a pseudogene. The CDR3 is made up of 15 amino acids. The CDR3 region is CASSQQGLGNEKLFF. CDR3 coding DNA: TGTGCCAGCAGCCAACAGGGGTTGGGAAATGAAAAACTGTTTTTT.

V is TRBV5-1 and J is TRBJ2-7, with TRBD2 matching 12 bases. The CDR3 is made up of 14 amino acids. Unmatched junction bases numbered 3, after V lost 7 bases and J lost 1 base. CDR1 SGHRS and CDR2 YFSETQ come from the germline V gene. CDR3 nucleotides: TGCGCCAGCTCGACTAGCGGGGGATCCTACGAGCAGTACTTC. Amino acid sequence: CASSTSGGSYEQYF.

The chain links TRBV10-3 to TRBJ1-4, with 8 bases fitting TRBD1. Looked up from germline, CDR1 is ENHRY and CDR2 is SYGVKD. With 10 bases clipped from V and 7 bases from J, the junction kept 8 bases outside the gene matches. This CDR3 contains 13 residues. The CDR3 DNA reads TGTGCCACCAGACAGGGGCCGATTGAAAAACTGTTTTTT. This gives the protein CATRQGPIEKLFF.

The CDR3 sequence is CATAARQYTGELFF. For the CDR3, the DNA is TGTGCCACCGCGGCCCGGCAGTACACCGGGGAGCTGTTTTTT. The V gene is TRBV5-4, the J gene TRBJ2-2, with D unclear. The CDR3 runs to 14 residues. The V gene lost 9 bases and the J gene lost 3 bases, with 15 bases spanning the gap. Germline V gene sequence: CDR1 SGHNT, CDR2 YYREEE (reference sequence).

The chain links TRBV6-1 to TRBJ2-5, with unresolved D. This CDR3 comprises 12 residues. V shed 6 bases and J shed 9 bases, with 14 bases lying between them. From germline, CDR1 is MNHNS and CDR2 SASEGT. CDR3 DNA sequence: TGTGCCAGCAGCGCCCTCCCCGCGTCCCAGTACTTC. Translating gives CASSALPASQYF.

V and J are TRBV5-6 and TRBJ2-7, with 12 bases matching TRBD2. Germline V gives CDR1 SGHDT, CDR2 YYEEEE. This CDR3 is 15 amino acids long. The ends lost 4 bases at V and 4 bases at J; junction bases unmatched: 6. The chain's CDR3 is CASSEPSGGAYEQYF. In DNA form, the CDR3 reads TGTGCCAGCAGCGAACCTAGCGGGGGGGCGTACGAGCAGTACTTC. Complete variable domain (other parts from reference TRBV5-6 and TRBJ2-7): DAGVTQSPTHLIKTRGQQVTLRCSPKSGHDTVSWYQQALGQGPQFIFQYYEEEERQRGNFPDRFSGHQFPNYSSELNVNALLLGDSALYLCASSEPSGGAYEQYFGPGTRLTVT.

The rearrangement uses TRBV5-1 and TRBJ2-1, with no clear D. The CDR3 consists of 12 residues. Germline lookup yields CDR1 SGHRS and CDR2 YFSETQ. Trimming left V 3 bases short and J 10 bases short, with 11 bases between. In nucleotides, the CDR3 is TGCGCCAGCAGCTCCCAACAGAGAGAGCAGTTCTTC. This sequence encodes CASSSQQREQFF.

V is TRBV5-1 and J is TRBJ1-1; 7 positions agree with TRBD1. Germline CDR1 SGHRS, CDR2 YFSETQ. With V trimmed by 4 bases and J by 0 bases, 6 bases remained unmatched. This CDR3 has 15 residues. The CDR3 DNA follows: TGCGCCAGCAGCGGCGGGACAGCCCTGAACACTGAAGCTTTCTTT. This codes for CASSGGTALNTEAFF.

The CDR3 nucleotides are TGCGCCAGCCGAGAGGTTGATCAGCCCCAGCATTTT. Translation gives CASREVDQPQHF. The V gene is TRBV5-1, the J gene TRBJ1-5; D unresolved. CDR1 is SGHRS and CDR2 is YFSETQ in the germline V gene. V was clipped by 7 bases and J by 5 bases, with 10 bases between them. This CDR3 comprises 12 residues.

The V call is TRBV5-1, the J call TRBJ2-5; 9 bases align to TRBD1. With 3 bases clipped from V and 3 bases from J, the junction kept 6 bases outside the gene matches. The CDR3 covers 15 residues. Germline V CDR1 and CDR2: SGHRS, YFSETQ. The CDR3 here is CASSWTGASEETQYF. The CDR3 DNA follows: TGCGCCAGCAGCTGGACAGGGGCGTCGGAAGAGACCCAGTACTTC.

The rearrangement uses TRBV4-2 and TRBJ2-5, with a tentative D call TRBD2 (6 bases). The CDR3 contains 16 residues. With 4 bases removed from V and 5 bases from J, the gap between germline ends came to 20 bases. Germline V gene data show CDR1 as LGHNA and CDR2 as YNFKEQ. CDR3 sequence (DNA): TGTGCCAGCAGCCCCCTCGTTGGGGGGTCGATGGAGACCCAGTACTTC. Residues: CASSPLVGGSMETQYF.

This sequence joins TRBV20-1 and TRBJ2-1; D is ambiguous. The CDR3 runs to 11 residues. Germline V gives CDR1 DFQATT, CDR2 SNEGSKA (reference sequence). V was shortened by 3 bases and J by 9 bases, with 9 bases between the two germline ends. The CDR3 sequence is CSASRVFEQFF. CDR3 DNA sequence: TGCAGTGCTAGTCGCGTCTTTGAGCAGTTCTTC.

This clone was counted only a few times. In DNA form, the CDR3 reads TGTGCCAGCTCCCCTTGGGGGCTGGTAAATTCACCCCTCCACTTT. The encoded protein is CASSPWGLVNSPLHF. The rearrangement uses TRBV6-1 and TRBJ1-6; weak D call: TRBD1 (6 bases). CDR1 is MNHNS, CDR2 SASEGT, per germline. The V gene lost 8 bases and the J gene lost 7 bases, with 18 bases spanning the gap. The CDR3 has 15 residues.

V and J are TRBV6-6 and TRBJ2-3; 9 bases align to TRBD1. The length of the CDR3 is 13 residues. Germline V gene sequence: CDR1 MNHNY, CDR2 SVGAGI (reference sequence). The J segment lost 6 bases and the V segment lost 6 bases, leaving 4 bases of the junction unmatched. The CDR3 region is CASSGQGLDTQYF. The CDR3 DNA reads TGTGCCAGCAGCGGACAGGGGTTGGATACGCAGTATTTT.

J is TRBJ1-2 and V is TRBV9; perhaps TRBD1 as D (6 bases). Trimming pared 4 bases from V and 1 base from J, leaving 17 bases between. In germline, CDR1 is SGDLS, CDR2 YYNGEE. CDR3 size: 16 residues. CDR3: CASSLDPGHLNYGYTF. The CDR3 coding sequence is TGTGCCAGCAGCCTTGATCCGGGACACCTTAACTATGGCTACACCTTC.

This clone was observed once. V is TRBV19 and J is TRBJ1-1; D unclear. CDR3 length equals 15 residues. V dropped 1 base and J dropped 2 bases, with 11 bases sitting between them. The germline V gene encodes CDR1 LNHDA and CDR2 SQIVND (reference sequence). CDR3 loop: CASSIGSTSNTEAFF. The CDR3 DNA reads TGTGCCAGTAGTATAGGTTCGACTTCTAACACTGAAGCTTTCTTT.